This entry features one T cell receptor (beta chain) sequence. The sample belongs to a study of blood T cell repertoires in COVID-19. Across the whole study: Whether acute or convalescent, the COVID-19 samples came from the United States, Italy and Spain. T cells, B-cell-depleted T cells, or PBMCs supplied cDNA or gDNA.

Clones were read by immunoSEQ multiplex PCR, and TCRdb kept only the in-frame ones, dropping some. The sample lists some 81,000 clones; roughly 87% were seen once. CDR3 length equals 13 residues. Germline CDR1 and CDR2: SGHTA and FQGNSA. V gave up 3 bases and J gave up 9 bases, with 9 bases separating them. The sequence came from a woman aged 50 to 60 in a cohort sampled during active COVID-19. The chain is built from TRBV7-2 and TRBJ1-6; D gene ambiguous. Specimen: peripheral blood. The CDR3 bases are TGTGCCAGCAGCTTTCGGGAGACTTCACCCCTCCACTTT. Protein sequence: CASSFRETSPLHF.